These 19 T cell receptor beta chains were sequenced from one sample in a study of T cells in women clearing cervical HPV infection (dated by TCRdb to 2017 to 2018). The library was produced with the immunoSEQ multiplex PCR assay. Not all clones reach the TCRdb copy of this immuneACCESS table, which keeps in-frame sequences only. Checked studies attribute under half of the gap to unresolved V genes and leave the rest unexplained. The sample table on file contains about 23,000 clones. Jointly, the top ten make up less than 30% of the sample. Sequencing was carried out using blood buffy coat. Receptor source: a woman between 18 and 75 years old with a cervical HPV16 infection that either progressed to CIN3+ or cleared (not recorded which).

The CDR3 sequence: CAWSVWSENTGELFF. The CDR3 bases that were read are TGTGCCTGGAGTGTCTGGAGCGAGAACACCGGGGAG. The chain uses TRBV30 and TRBJ2-2; D gene unclear. The CDR3 is cut off 3 residues early in the read; its end comes from the germline J gene. Germline CDR1 reads GTSNPN; CDR2 reads SVGIG (reference sequence). This CDR3 contains 15 residues. The V end was cut by 0 bases, the J end by 1 base, with 9 bases between. Full variable domain (remainder filled in from reference TRBV30 and TRBJ2-2): SQTIHQWPATLVQPVGSPLSLECTVEGTSNPNLYWYRQAAGRGLQLLFYSVGIGQISSEVPQNLSASRPQDRQFILSSKKLLLSDSGFYLCAWSVWSENTGELFFGEGSRLTVL.

CDR3 amino acids: CSARAKGSSGILYEQYF. CDR3 DNA (partial): TGCAGTGCTAGAGCCAAAGGGTCTAGCGGGATATTGTACGAG. This chain uses TRBV20-1 with TRBJ2-7, with 9 bases matching TRBD2. The read halts 3 residues ahead of the CDR3 end, with the missing end drawn from the germline J gene. In germline, CDR1 is DFQATT, CDR2 SNEGSKA (reference sequence). V was pared by 1 base and J by 4 bases, with 14 bases of the junction left unmatched. The CDR3 has 17 amino acids.

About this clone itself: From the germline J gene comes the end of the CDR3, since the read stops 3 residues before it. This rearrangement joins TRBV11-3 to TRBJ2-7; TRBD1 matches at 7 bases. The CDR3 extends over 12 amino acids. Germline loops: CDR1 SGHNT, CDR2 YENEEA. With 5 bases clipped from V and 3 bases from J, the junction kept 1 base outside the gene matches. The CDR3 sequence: CASSDRVYEQYF. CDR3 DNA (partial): TGTGCCAGCAGCGACAGGGTCTACGAG.

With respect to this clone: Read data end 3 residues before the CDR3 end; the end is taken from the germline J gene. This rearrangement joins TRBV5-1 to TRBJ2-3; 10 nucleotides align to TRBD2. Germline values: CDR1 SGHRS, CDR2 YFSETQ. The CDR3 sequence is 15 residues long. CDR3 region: CASSSLTSGEETQYF. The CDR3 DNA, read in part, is TGCGCCAGCAGCTCTCTAACTAGCGGGGAAGAGACG.

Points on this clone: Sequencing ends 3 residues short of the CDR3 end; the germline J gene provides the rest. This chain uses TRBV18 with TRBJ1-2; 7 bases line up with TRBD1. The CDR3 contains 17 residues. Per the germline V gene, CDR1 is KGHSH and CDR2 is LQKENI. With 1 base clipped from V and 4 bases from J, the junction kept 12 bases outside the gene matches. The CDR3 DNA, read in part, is TGTGCCAGCTCACCACGCTACTACCCGGGACAGAGCTATGGC. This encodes CASSPRYYPGQSYG. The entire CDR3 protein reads CASSPRYYPGQSYGYTF.

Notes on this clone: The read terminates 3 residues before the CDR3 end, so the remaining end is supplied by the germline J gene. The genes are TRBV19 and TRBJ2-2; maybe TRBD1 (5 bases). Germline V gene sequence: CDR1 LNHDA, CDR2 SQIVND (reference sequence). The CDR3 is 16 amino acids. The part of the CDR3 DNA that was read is TGTGCCAGTAGTATTCTGGGGCCGGCAACTAATGAAAAG. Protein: CASSILGPATNEK. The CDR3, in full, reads CASSILGPATNEKLFF.

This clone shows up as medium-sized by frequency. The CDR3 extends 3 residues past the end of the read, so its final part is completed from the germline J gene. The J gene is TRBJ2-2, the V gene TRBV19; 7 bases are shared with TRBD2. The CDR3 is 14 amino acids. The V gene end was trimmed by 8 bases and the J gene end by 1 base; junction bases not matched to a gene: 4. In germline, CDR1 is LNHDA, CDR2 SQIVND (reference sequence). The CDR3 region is CASQTSMNTGELFF. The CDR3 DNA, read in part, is TGTGCCAGTCAGACTAGCATGAACACCGGGGAG.

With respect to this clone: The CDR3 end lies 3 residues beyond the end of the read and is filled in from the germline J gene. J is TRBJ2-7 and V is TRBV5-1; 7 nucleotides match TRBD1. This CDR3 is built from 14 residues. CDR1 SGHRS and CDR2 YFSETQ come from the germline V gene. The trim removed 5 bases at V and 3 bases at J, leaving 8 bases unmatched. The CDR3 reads CASRGRGGNYEQYF. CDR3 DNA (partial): TGCGCCAGCAGGGGGAGAGGGGGCAACTACGAG.

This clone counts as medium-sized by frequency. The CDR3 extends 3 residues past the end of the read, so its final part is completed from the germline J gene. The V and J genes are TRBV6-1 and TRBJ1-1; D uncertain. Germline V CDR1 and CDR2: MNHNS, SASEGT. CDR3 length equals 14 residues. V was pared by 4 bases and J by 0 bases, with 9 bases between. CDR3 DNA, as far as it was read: TGTGCCAGCAGTGCCAGTGGGCTGAACACTGAA. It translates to CASSASGLNTE. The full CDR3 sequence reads CASSASGLNTEAFF.

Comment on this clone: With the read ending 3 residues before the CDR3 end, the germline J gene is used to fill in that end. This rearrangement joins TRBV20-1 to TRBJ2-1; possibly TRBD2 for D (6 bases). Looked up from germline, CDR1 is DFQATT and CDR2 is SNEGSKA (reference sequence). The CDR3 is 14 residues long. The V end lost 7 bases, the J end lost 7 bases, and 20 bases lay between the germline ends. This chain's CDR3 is CSGLGTGGINEQFF. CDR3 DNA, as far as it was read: TGCAGTGGCCTAGGGACTGGGGGGATAAATGAG.

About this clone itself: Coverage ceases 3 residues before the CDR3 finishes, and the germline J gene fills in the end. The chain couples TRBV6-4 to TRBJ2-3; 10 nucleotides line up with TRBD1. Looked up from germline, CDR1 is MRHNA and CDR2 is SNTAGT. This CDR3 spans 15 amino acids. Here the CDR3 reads CANLDRGNINQPQYF. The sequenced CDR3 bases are TGTGCCAACCTGGACAGGGGGAATATCAATCAGCCG.

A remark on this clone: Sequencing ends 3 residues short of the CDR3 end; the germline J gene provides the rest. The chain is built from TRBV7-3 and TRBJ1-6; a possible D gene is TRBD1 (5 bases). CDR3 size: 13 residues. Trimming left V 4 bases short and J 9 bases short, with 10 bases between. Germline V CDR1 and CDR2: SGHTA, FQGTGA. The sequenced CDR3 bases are TGTGCCAGCAGCTCAGGGCTTAGTTCACCC. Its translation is CASSSGLSSP. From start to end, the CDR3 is CASSSGLSSPLHF.

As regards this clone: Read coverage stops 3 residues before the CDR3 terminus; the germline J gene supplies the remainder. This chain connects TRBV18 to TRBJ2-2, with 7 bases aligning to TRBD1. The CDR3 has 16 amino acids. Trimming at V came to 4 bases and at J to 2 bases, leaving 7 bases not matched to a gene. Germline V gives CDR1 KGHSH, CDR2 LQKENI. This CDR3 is CASSLSRDRNTGELFF. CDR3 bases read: TGTGCCAGCTCACTATCCCGGGACAGAAACACCGGGGAG.

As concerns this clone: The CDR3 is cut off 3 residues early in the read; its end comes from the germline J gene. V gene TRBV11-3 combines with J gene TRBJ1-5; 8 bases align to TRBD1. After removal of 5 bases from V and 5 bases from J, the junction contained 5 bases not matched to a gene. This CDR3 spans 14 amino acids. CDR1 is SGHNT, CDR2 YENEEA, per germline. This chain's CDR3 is CASSERQGHQPQHF. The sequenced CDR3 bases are TGTGCCAGCAGCGAAAGACAGGGGCATCAGCCC.

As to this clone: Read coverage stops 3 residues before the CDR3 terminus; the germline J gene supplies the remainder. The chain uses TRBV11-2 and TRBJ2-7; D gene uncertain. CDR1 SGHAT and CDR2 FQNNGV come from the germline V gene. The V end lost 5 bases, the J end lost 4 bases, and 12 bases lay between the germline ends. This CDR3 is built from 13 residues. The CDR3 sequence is CASSVRAVYEQYF. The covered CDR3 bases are TGTGCCAGCAGCGTTAGGGCCGTTTACGAG.

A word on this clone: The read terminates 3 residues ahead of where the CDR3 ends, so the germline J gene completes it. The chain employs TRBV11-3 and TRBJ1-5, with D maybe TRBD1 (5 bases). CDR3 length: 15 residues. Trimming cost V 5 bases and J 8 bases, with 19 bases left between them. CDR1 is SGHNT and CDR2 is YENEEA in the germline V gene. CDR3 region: CASSPRDLKGEPQHF. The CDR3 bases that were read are TGTGCCAGCAGCCCCCGGGACTTAAAAGGGGAGCCC.

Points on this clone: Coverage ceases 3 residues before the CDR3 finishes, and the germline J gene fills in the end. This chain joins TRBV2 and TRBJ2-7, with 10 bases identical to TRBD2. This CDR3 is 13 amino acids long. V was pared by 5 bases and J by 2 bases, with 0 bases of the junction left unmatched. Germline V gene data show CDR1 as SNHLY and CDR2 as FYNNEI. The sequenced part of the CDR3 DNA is TGTGCCAGCAGTAGCGGGAGGGCCTACGAG. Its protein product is CASSSGRAYE. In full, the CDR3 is CASSSGRAYEQYF. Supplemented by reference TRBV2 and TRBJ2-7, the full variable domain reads EPEVTQTPSHQVTQMGQEVILRCVPISNHLYFYWYRQILGQKVEFLVSFYNNEISEKSEIFDDQFSVERPDGSNFTLKIRSTKLEDSAMYFCASSSGRAYEQYFGPGTRLTVT.

CDR3 sequence: CASSSLAGTYEQYF. The part of the CDR3 DNA that was read is TGTGCCAGCAGTAGTCTAGCGGGAACCTACGAG. This chain connects TRBV27 to TRBJ2-7; 9 bases are shared with TRBD2. The read finishes 3 residues shy of the CDR3 end, and the germline J gene is used to complete it. CDR1 and CDR2 from the germline V gene are MNHEY and SMNVEV (reference sequence). The CDR3 has 14 amino acids. Unmatched junction bases numbered 4, after V lost 5 bases and J lost 2 bases.

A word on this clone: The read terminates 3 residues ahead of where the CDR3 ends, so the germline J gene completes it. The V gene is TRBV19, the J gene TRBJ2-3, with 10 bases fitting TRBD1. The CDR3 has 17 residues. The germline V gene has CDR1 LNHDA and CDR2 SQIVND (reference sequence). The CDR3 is CASSIPRTGGLRGPQYF. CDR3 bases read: TGTGCCAGTAGTATCCCCAGGACAGGGGGTCTTCGGGGGCCG.